These 8 T cell receptor beta chains were all obtained from the same sample, sequenced in a study of T-cell reconstitution after alpha-beta-depleted transplantation in children. During its preparation, the TCRbeta library received unique molecular identifiers. TCRdb itself ran the PCR reads through MiXCR, one entry per CDR3 protein. The sample shows fewer than 130,000 distinct CDR3 sequences, 10% of them seen only once. Sequencing used PBMCs from the stem cell graft donor, obtained from the stem cell graft. The receptors come from a human donor who donated a stem cell graft to a child with acute lymphoblastic leukemia.

The rearrangement joins TRBV5-1 to TRBJ2-3; 7 bases agree with TRBD2. This CDR3 comprises 15 residues. J gave up 2 bases and V 0 bases, and 3 bases lay outside the gene matches. Germline V gene lookup returns CDR1 SGHRS and CDR2 YFSETQ. The chain's CDR3 is CASSLGLAFTDTQYF. The CDR3 DNA is TGCGCCAGCAGCTTGGGACTAGCTTTCACAGATACGCAGTATTTT.

There are a few counts of this clonotype. The V call is TRBV30, the J call TRBJ2-7, with 7 bases fitting TRBD2. The CDR3 sequence is 13 residues long. Germline trimming cut 5 bases from V and 5 bases from J; bases unmatched to any gene: 9. Germline V CDR1 and CDR2: GTSNPN, SVGIG (reference sequence). The DNA of the CDR3 is TGTGCCTGGGGGGGAGGGCCGGTCAACGAGCAGTACTTC. Encoded protein: CAWGGGPVNEQYF.

Many counts were recorded for this clonotype. The J gene is TRBJ1-5, the V gene TRBV20-1; 7 bases are shared with TRBD1. CDR1 is DFQATT and CDR2 is SNEGSKA in the germline V gene (reference sequence). The CDR3 is made up of 12 amino acids. J lost 3 bases, V lost 6 bases, and 2 bases had no gene match. The CDR3 DNA sequence: TGCAGTGCAAGGGGGCCCAATCAGCCCCAGCATTTT. Protein: CSARGPNQPQHF.

There are many counts of this clonotype. The chain couples TRBV5-1 to TRBJ1-6; no clear D gene. Trimming removed 4 bases at V and 4 bases at J, with 12 bases between. Germline CDR1 SGHRS, CDR2 YFSETQ. The CDR3 length is 15 residues. The DNA of the CDR3 is TGCGCCAGCAGCGAGACCAAGCAATATAATTCACCCCTCCACTTT. Its translation: CASSETKQYNSPLHF. Based on the CDR3 plus reference TRBV5-1 and TRBJ1-6, the full variable domain is KAGVTQTPRYLIKTRGQQVTLSCSPISGHRSVSWYQQTPGQGLQFLFEYFSETQRNKGNFPGRFSGRQFSNSRSEMNVSTLELGDSALYLCASSETKQYNSPLHFGNGTRLTVT.

This clonotype was detected many times. The rearrangement joins TRBV18 to TRBJ2-5, with 8 bases that match TRBD1. Trimming at V came to 3 bases and at J to 3 bases, leaving 3 bases not matched to a gene. The CDR3 totals 14 residues. CDR1 and CDR2 (germline): KGHSH, LQKENI. In DNA form, the CDR3 reads TGTGCCAGCTCACCGAACAGGGGGAAAGAGACCCAGTACTTC. This codes for CASSPNRGKETQYF.

The sample holds many counts of this clonotype. The V gene is TRBV5-1, the J gene TRBJ1-1; D uncertain. The CDR3 runs 14 residues. In germline, CDR1 is SGHRS, CDR2 YFSETQ. Trimming pared 0 bases from V and 2 bases from J, leaving 8 bases between. The CDR3 region has the DNA TGCGCCAGCAGCTTGGCGTCTCCCAACACTGAAGCTTTCTTT. This translates into CASSLASPNTEAFF.

This clonotype was detected ten times or more. The rearrangement uses TRBV15 and TRBJ2-7; the match to TRBD1 covers 8 bases. CDR1 is LNHNV, CDR2 YYDKDF, per germline (reference sequence). V dropped 3 bases and J dropped 0; count of bases not matched to a gene: 4. The CDR3 extends over 15 amino acids. In DNA, the CDR3 is TGTGCCACCAGCAGTTTAACAGGGGGCTCCTACGAGCAGTACTTC. Amino acids: CATSSLTGGSYEQYF.

This clonotype was seen ten or more times. The chain uses TRBV12-3 or TRBV12-4 and TRBJ1-1; 10 bases align to TRBD1. Trimming removed 5 bases from V and 3 bases from J; junction bases left unmatched: 6. The CDR3 has 15 residues. The CDR3 sequence is CASSNRGQGDTEAFF. Written as DNA, the CDR3 is TGTGCCAGCAGTAACCGTGGACAGGGGGACACTGAAGCTTTCTTT.